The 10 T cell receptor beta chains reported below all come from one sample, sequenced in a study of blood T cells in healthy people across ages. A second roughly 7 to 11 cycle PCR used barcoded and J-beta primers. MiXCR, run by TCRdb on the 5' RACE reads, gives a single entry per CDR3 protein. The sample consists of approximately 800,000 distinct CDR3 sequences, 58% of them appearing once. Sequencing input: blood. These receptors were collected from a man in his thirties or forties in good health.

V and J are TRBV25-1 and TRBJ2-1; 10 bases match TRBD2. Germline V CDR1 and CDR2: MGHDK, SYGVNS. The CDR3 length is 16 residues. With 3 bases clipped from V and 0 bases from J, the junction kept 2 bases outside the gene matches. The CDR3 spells CASSESSGSSYNEQFF. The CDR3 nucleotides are TGTGCCAGCAGTGAGTCTAGCGGGAGCTCCTACAATGAGCAGTTCTTC.

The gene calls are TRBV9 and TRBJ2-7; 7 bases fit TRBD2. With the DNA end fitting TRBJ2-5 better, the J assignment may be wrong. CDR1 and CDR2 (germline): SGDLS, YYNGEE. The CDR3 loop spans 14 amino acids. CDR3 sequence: CASSVFGEGETQYF. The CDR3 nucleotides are TGTGCCAGCAGCGTATTCGGGGAGGGAGAGACCCAGTACTTC.

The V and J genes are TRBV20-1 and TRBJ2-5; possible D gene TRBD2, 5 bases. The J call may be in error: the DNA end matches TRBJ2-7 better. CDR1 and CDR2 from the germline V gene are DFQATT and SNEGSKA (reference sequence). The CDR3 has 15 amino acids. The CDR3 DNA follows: TGCAGTGCCCACATAGTAAGCGGCCTCTCCTACGAGCAGTACTTC. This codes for CSAHIVSGLSYEQYF.

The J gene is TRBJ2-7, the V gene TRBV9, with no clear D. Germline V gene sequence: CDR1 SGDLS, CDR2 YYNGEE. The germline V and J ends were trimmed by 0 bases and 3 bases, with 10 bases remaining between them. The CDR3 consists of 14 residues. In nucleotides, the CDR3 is TGTGCCAGCAGCGTAGGAACTAAAGGCTACGAGCAGTACTTC. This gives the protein CASSVGTKGYEQYF.

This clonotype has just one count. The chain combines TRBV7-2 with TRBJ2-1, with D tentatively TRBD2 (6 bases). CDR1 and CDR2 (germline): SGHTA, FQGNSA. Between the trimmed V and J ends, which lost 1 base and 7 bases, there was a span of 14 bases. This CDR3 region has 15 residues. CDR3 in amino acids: CASSLGRGVENEQFF. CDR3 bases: TGTGCCAGCAGCTTAGGGAGGGGAGTCGAAAATGAGCAGTTCTTC.

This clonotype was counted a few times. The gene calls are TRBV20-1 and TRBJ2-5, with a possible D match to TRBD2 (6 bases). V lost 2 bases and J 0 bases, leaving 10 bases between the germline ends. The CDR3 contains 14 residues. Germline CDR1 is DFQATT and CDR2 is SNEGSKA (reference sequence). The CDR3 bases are TGCAGTGCTAGAATTGCGGGGAACCAAGAGACCCAGTACTTC. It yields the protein CSARIAGNQETQYF.

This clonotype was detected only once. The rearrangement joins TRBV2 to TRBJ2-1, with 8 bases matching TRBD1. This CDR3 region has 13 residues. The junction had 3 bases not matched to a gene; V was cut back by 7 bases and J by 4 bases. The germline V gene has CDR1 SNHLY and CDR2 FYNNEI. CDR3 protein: CASKTGVYNEQFF. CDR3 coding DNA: TGTGCCAGCAAGACAGGGGTATACAATGAGCAGTTCTTC.

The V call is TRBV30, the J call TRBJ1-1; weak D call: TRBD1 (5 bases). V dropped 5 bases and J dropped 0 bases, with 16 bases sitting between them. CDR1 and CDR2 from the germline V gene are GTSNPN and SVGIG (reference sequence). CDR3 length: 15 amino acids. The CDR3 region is CAWDSVKEMNTEAFF. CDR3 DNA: TGTGCCTGGGACAGTGTAAAAGAAATGAACACTGAAGCTTTCTTT.

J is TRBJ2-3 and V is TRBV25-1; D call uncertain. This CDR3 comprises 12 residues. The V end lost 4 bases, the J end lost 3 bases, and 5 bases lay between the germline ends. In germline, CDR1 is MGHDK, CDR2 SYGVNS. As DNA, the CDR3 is TGTGCCAGCAGTGTACATACAGATACGCAGTATTTT. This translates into CASSVHTDTQYF.

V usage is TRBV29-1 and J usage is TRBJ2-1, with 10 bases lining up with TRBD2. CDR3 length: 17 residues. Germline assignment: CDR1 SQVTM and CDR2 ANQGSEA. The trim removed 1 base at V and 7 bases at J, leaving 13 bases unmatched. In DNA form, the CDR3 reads TGCAGCGTTGAAGGAGGGGCTAGCGGGAGTCGAGAAAATGAGCAGTTCTTC. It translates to CSVEGGASGSRENEQFF.